Sequencing of this TCR beta chain was carried out in a study of T cell responses to AZD1222 COVID-19 vaccine. The wider study: Pooling of second doses given at about 4 or about 12 weeks was done. Study-level results: White British ancestry dominated among donors, who included more females, and clonal diversity was possibly underestimated. Spike was spanned by vaccine-associated CD4 TCRs, with dominance at 160-218 and 743-854.

This CDR3 has 13 amino acids. The ends were cut back, 10 bases at V and 3 bases at J, with 15 bases in the middle. Germline V CDR1 and CDR2: MDHEN, SYDVKM. Turning to this clone: Its antigen remains unidentified.

Measured with immunoSEQ multiplex PCR; TCRdb has only the in-frame clones, and not every one. The sample has around 120,000 clones; under 95% are singletons. The specimen comprised peripheral blood, sampled on day 0 of AZD1222 vaccination. V usage is TRBV28 and J usage is TRBJ1-2; D is uncertain. The TCR comes from an adult in good health. The CDR3 protein is CATTPSGDYGYTF. The CDR3 DNA reads as TGTGCCACCACTCCCTCAGGAGACTATGGCTACACCTTC.